The source of this TCR beta chain is a study of blood T cell repertoires in COVID-19. Study-wide context: The United States, Italy and Spain provided the acute and convalescent COVID-19 samples.

The V gene's germline CDR1 is LNHDA and CDR2 SQIVND (reference sequence). The CDR3 runs to 15 residues. Trimming pared 7 bases from V and 4 bases from J, leaving 19 bases between. Per the study methods: Estimates of nucleated cell counts were drawn from the amplification of reference gene primers. Libraries were prepared by immunoSEQ multiplex PCR; TCRdb keeps only in-frame clonotypes and omits some of them. D and trimming were read from the DNA, whereas the V and J calls and clone size are those reported in that table. The table has tens of thousands of clones, about 91% seen once. The chain joins TRBV19 to TRBJ1-1, with TRBD1 as a possible D gene (5 bases). The receptor comes from a woman aged 70-85 years with acute or convalescent COVID-19. Specimen: peripheral blood. The CDR3: CASIQVAPQGTEAFF. The CDR3 DNA reads as TGTGCCAGTATTCAGGTCGCTCCCCAGGGCACTGAAGCTTTCTTT.